Shown below are 13 T cell receptor beta chains from a single sample sequenced in a study of cytomegalovirus exposure and HLA in healthy donors (dated by TCRdb to 2016 to 2017). Preparation of the library involved the immunoSEQ multiplex PCR assay. For the multiplex PCR, a mixture combining 60 forward primers for TCR Vbeta segments and 13 reverse primers for TCR Jbeta segments was used. As stored in TCRdb, this immuneACCESS dataset retains in-frame rearrangements with V and J assigned. A fraction of the clones does not appear; measured against another copy, unresolved V genes explain less than half of the discrepancy, and the remainder lacks a known reason. The sample data list about 270,000 clones, and roughly 89% of these were observed just once. Around 4.2% of the sample belongs to the ten largest clones. The source material was PBMCs. Source of these receptors: a man aged 35 to 55 in good health and CMV-seropositive.

The chain links TRBV7-6 to TRBJ2-1, with no clear D. Germline CDR1 and CDR2: SGHVS and FNYEAQ. V was shortened by 6 bases and J by 0 bases, with 12 bases between the two germline ends. The CDR3 runs to 15 residues. CDR3 sequence reads: CASSSLAISYNEQFF. The CDR3 DNA follows: TGTGCCAGCAGTTCCCTTGCTATCTCCTACAATGAGCAGTTCTTC.

This chain connects TRBV4-2 to TRBJ2-1; unclear D gene. The length of the CDR3 is 17 residues. The germline gives CDR1 LGHNA, CDR2 YNFKEQ. V was shortened by 0 bases and J by 0 bases, with 12 bases between the two germline ends. The CDR3 DNA is TGTGCCAGCAGCCAAGATCTCCCAGGAATCTCCTACAATGAGCAGTTCTTC. Residues: CASSQDLPGISYNEQFF.

The chain couples TRBV28 to TRBJ1-1; D gene uncertain. V lost 3 bases and J lost 5, with 13 bases in between. CDR3 length: 14 amino acids. Per the germline V gene, CDR1 is MDHEN and CDR2 is SYDVKM. The CDR3, as DNA: TGTGCCAGCAGTTTGAGGTCGGGGAGAACTGAAGCTTTCTTT. It encodes CASSLRSGRTEAFF.

The J gene is TRBJ2-3, the V gene TRBV27; D call uncertain. The V end was cut by 2 bases, the J end by 2 bases, with 14 bases between. The CDR3 has 16 residues. Looked up from germline, CDR1 is MNHEY and CDR2 is SMNVEV (reference sequence). The CDR3 sequence is CASSLKTSRITDTQYF. The CDR3 DNA is TGTGCCAGCAGTTTAAAGACATCGAGAATCACAGATACGCAGTATTTT.

The CDR3 DNA reads TGTGCCAGCCTCGGAAGGGGGAAGCAGTACTTC. Its translation is CASLGRGKQYF. The chain uses TRBV28 and TRBJ2-7; possibly TRBD1 for D (6 bases). Germline V CDR1 and CDR2: MDHEN, SYDVKM. The CDR3 sequence is 11 residues long. The V end was cut by 8 bases, the J end by 8 bases, with 13 bases between.

V usage is TRBV6-1 and J usage is TRBJ2-7, with D perhaps matching TRBD1 (6 bases). Between the trimmed V and J ends, which lost 2 bases and 3 bases, there was a span of 17 bases. This CDR3 has 16 residues. CDR1 and CDR2 (germline): MNHNS, SASEGT. CDR3 in amino acids: CASSEYHRARSYEQYF. The CDR3 bases are TGTGCCAGCAGTGAATACCACAGGGCTAGAAGCTACGAGCAGTACTTC.

This chain connects TRBV25-1 to TRBJ2-7; TRBD2 is a possible D gene (6 bases). Per germline, CDR1 MGHDK and CDR2 SYGVNS. V was shortened by 5 bases and J by 1 base, with 9 bases between the two germline ends. There are 13 residues in the CDR3. CDR3 sequence (DNA): TGTGCCAGCAGTTGGGGGAGGTCCTACGAGCAGTACTTC. This codes for CASSWGRSYEQYF.

This chain links TRBV7-9 with TRBJ2-3; D is uncertain. The CDR3 runs to 14 residues. The V gene's germline CDR1 is SEHNR and CDR2 FQNEAQ (reference sequence). Trimming left V 5 bases short and J 0 bases short, with 9 bases between. CDR3 protein: CASSPYYSTDTQYF. In DNA form, the CDR3 reads TGTGCCAGCAGCCCATACTACAGCACAGATACGCAGTATTTT.

The V gene is TRBV28, the J gene TRBJ2-7; 8 bases line up with TRBD1. Germline loops: CDR1 MDHEN, CDR2 SYDVKM. V shed 5 bases, J shed 2 bases, and the junction held 5 bases outside the gene matches. This CDR3 region has 14 residues. CDR3 sequence (DNA): TGTGCCAGCAGTCACTACAGGGGGACCTACGAGCAGTACTTC. It is translated as CASSHYRGTYEQYF.

V is TRBV5-6 and J is TRBJ2-2; 9 bases match TRBD2. The trim removed 4 bases at V and 1 base at J, leaving 8 bases unmatched. The CDR3 is 17 amino acids. Germline CDR1 SGHDT, CDR2 YYEEEE. The CDR3 DNA sequence: TGTGCCAGCAGCCCGGCGGCTAGCGGGATGAACACCGGGGAGCTGTTTTTT. This translates into CASSPAASGMNTGELFF.

The J gene is TRBJ1-5, the V gene TRBV28; D remains ambiguous. V was clipped by 6 bases and J by 0 bases, with 15 bases between them. The CDR3 loop spans 16 amino acids. CDR1 is MDHEN, CDR2 SYDVKM, per germline. CDR3 sequence reads: CASSPRGEGSNQPQHF. Written as DNA, the CDR3 is TGTGCCAGCAGCCCTCGGGGAGAGGGTAGCAATCAGCCCCAGCATTTT.

This rearrangement joins TRBV6-1 to TRBJ2-1; TRBD2 agrees at 8 bases. CDR1 and CDR2 (germline): MNHNS, SASEGT. Trimming at V came to 4 bases and at J to 4 bases, leaving 6 bases not matched to a gene. The CDR3 loop spans 15 amino acids. The chain's CDR3 is CASSVVSGIYNEQFF. The CDR3 nucleotides read TGTGCCAGCAGTGTGGTTAGCGGGATTTACAATGAGCAGTTCTTC.

This clone was detected once. This sequence joins TRBV27 and TRBJ2-7, with D possibly TRBD2 on 5 matching bases. From germline, CDR1 is MNHEY and CDR2 SMNVEV (reference sequence). The V gene lost 3 bases and the J gene lost 4 bases, with 22 bases spanning the gap. The CDR3 consists of 17 residues. CDR3 loop: CASSFNRREASMYEQYF. The CDR3 nucleotides read TGTGCCAGCAGTTTTAATCGCCGGGAAGCGTCAATGTACGAGCAGTACTTC.